What follows are 8 T cell receptor beta chains derived from one specimen sequenced in a study of T cells in Graves' hyperthyroidism and ophthalmopathy. Researchers took RNA transcripts and amplified the TCR beta CDR3 regions from them. Using the HTBI primer set, a first-round RT-PCR was run on the TCR CDR3. TCRdb recomputed calls from the multiplex PCR reads with MiXCR, one row per CDR3 protein. The sample comprises over 550,000 distinct CDR3 sequences, 16% of which are singletons, and about 18% rests with the top ten. Sequenced: blood. These receptor sequences come from a woman younger than 30 with Graves' hyperthyroidism.

This chain joins TRBV7-8 and TRBJ2-5; TRBD2 aligns across 7 bases. The V gene's germline CDR1 is SGHVS and CDR2 FQNEAQ. With 8 bases clipped from V and 1 base from J, the junction kept 10 bases outside the gene matches. The CDR3 runs to 15 residues. The CDR3, as DNA: TGTGCCAGCTCGTATTTTGGGGGGGGCCAAGAGACCCAGTACTTC. It yields the protein CASSYFGGGQETQYF.

The V call is TRBV20-1, the J call TRBJ2-3; D may match TRBD1 or TRBD2 (6 bases each). The CDR3 has 17 amino acids. The germline gives CDR1 DFQATT, CDR2 SNEGSKA (reference sequence). The V gene lost 2 bases and the J gene lost 2 bases, with 20 bases spanning the gap. The DNA of the CDR3 is TGCAGTGCTAGAAGGGGGTTGTCTAGCGACATCACAGATACGCAGTATTTT. Protein: CSARRGLSSDITDTQYF.

Only one count was recorded for this clonotype. The chain has TRBV19 and TRBJ2-2; maybe TRBD2 (5 bases). The CDR3 consists of 15 residues. Trimming cost V 4 bases and J 2 bases, with 11 bases left between them. The germline V gene encodes CDR1 LNHDA and CDR2 SQIVND (reference sequence). The CDR3 DNA reads as TGTGCCAGTAGTAGGGGAGATATAAACACCGGGGAGCTGTTTTTT. Translated, it gives CASSRGDINTGELFF. Complete variable domain (other parts from reference TRBV19 and TRBJ2-2): DGGITQSPKYLFRKEGQNVTLSCEQNLNHDAMYWYRQDPGQGLRLIYYSQIVNDFQKGDIAEGYSVSREKKESFPLTVTSAQKNPTAFYLCASSRGDINTGELFFGEGSRLTVL.

This clonotype was counted only a few times. The chain links TRBV12-3 or TRBV12-4 to TRBJ2-3, with 8 nucleotides matching TRBD1. The CDR3 contains 16 residues. V was clipped by 6 bases and J by 4 bases; unmatched bases: 12. The DNA of the CDR3 is TGTGCCAGCAGAGGGGACAGGACGACTGGGGCAGATACGCAGTATTTT. This encodes CASRGDRTTGADTQYF.

The genes are TRBV7-9 and TRBJ2-5; 8 bases line up with TRBD2. This CDR3 is built from 16 residues. Germline assignment: CDR1 SEHNR and CDR2 FQNEAQ (reference sequence). Germline trimming cut 5 bases from V and 1 base from J; bases unmatched to any gene: 9. This CDR3 is CASSPPGLASQETQYF. DNA of the CDR3: TGTGCCAGCAGCCCCCCCGGACTAGCTTCCCAAGAGACCCAGTACTTC.

The chain carries TRBV30 and TRBJ1-2, with 7 positions matching TRBD1. CDR1 is GTSNPN and CDR2 is SVGIG in the germline V gene (reference sequence). This CDR3 contains 16 residues. V was pared by 3 bases and J by 6 bases, with 16 bases of the junction left unmatched. The CDR3 region has the DNA TGTGCCTGGAGGATCGGGACAGCCAGCTTGTTTGATGGCTACACCTTC. It translates to CAWRIGTASLFDGYTF.

The rearrangement uses TRBV20-1 and TRBJ2-7; D remains unclear. Germline CDR1 DFQATT, CDR2 SNEGSKA (reference sequence). The V and J ends lost 0 bases and 5 bases respectively, with 5 bases between them. The CDR3 loop spans 11 amino acids. CDR3 sequence reads: CSARDQHEQYF. In DNA, the CDR3 is TGCAGTGCTAGAGATCAGCACGAGCAGTACTTC.

This clonotype was found many times. This chain connects TRBV7-2 to TRBJ2-3; D is ambiguous. The CDR3 extends over 14 amino acids. Germline V lookup: CDR1 SGHTA, CDR2 FQGNSA. Deletions cut 2 bases from V and 0 bases from J, with 6 bases between. The DNA of the CDR3 is TGTGCCAGCAGCTTAATCTCCAGCACAGATACGCAGTATTTT. It codes for CASSLISSTDTQYF.